Below, 24 T cell receptor beta chains from the same sample are listed, as sequenced in a study of Tregs in tolerant kidney transplant recipients. The table came from immunoSEQ multiplex PCR; TCRdb's copy has only in-frame clones and leaves some out. This sample's clone table lists tens of thousands of clones. The sample in question was CD4+ T cells from blood, obtained before the transplant. The receptors were sampled from a human donor who received a combined kidney and bone marrow transplant.

With respect to this clone: From the germline J gene comes the end of the CDR3, since the read stops 3 residues before it. The rearrangement joins TRBV19 to TRBJ1-4; TRBD1 agrees at 7 bases. Per germline, CDR1 LNHDA and CDR2 SQIVND (reference sequence). Trimming removed 5 bases from V and 7 bases from J; junction bases left unmatched: 4. The CDR3 sequence is 13 residues long. The sequenced CDR3 bases are TGTGCCAGTAGTGCGACAGGGCTTGAAAAA. Encoded protein: CASSATGLEK. The complete CDR3 reads CASSATGLEKLFF.

Of note for this clone: The read falls 3 residues short of the CDR3 end, and the missing part is taken from the germline J gene. The chain uses TRBV6-2 or TRBV6-3 and TRBJ2-2; D remains unclear. The V gene lost 6 bases and the J gene lost 7 bases, with 12 bases spanning the gap. The CDR3 has 13 residues. Germline lookup yields CDR1 MNHEY and CDR2 SVGEGT. Incomplete CDR3 DNA: TGTGCCAGCAGCGCGCCAGGCCTCGGGGAG. Translating gives CASSAPGLGE. From start to end, the CDR3 is CASSAPGLGELFF.

Remarks on this clone: The read gets to within 3 residues of the CDR3 end, and the germline J gene fills in the rest. V gene TRBV6-2 or TRBV6-3 combines with J gene TRBJ1-1; 7 bases map to TRBD1. This CDR3 spans 13 amino acids. The germline V gene encodes CDR1 MNHEY and CDR2 SVGEGT. J lost 1 base, V lost 7 bases, and 3 bases had no gene match. The CDR3 region is CASIRQGNTEAFF. The part of the CDR3 DNA that was read is TGTGCCAGCATCCGACAGGGGAACACTGAA.

Of note for this clone: Read coverage stops 3 residues before the CDR3 terminus; the germline J gene supplies the remainder. This sequence joins TRBV19 and TRBJ1-2; D gene ambiguous. The CDR3 loop spans 14 amino acids. Trimming pared 4 bases from V and 2 bases from J, leaving 11 bases between. In germline, CDR1 is LNHDA, CDR2 SQIVND (reference sequence). The CDR3 spells CASSRFDGNYGYTF. CDR3 bases read: TGTGCCAGTAGTAGGTTTGACGGGAACTATGGC.

Of note for this clone: The read halts 3 residues ahead of the CDR3 end, with the missing end drawn from the germline J gene. This chain connects TRBV18 to TRBJ2-2; 8 bases fit TRBD1. The CDR3 length is 16 residues. V shed 3 bases, J shed 4 bases, and the junction held 7 bases outside the gene matches. From germline, CDR1 is KGHSH and CDR2 LQKENI. CDR3 protein: CASSPAQGALTGELFF. The CDR3 bases that were read are TGTGCCAGCTCACCCGCTCAGGGGGCTCTCACCGGGGAG.

For this clone: With the read ending 3 residues before the CDR3 end, the germline J gene is used to fill in that end. The chain combines TRBV29-1 with TRBJ2-1; tentative D call: TRBD2 (5 bases). Trimming removed 3 bases at V and 1 base at J, with 7 bases between. This CDR3 spans 13 amino acids. Germline CDR1 SQVTM, CDR2 ANQGSEA. CDR3 sequence reads: CSVDGGSYNEQFF. The CDR3 DNA, read in part, is TGCAGCGTTGACGGCGGGTCCTACAATGAG.

Turning to this clone: Read coverage stops 3 residues before the CDR3 terminus; the germline J gene supplies the remainder. This chain connects TRBV20-1 to TRBJ2-3; 9 nucleotides agree with TRBD2. From germline, CDR1 is DFQATT and CDR2 SNEGSKA (reference sequence). V gave up 6 bases and J gave up 5 bases; unmatched junction bases: 15. The CDR3 length is 16 residues. Here the CDR3 reads CSAPDPGLAGVDTQYF. The DNA read from the CDR3 is TGCAGTGCCCCGGACCCCGGGTTAGCGGGAGTAGATACG.

Concerning this clone itself: The read ends 3 residues shy of where the CDR3 ends; the end is completed using the germline J gene. This chain joins TRBV5-4 and TRBJ2-3; D might be TRBD2 (5 bases). Germline V gene data show CDR1 as SGHNT and CDR2 as YYREEE (reference sequence). This CDR3 is 15 amino acids long. V was trimmed by 4 bases and J by 6 bases, leaving 18 bases between them. The sequenced part of the CDR3 DNA is TGTGCCAGCAGCCCCCCTAGCACCCAAAGGGATACG. Its protein product is CASSPPSTQRDT. Given in full, the CDR3 is CASSPPSTQRDTQYF.

With respect to this clone: The read comes to an end 3 residues before the CDR3 does, leaving the germline J gene to fill in the end. The V and J genes are TRBV19 and TRBJ2-7, with a weak D call TRBD2 (6 bases). The CDR3 contains 14 residues. Per the germline V gene, CDR1 is LNHDA and CDR2 is SQIVND (reference sequence). Between the trimmed V and J ends, which lost 4 bases and 2 bases, there was a span of 12 bases. The CDR3 loop is CASSSRRGAYEQYF. The covered CDR3 bases are TGTGCCAGTAGTAGCAGGCGGGGAGCCTACGAG.

With regard to this clone: The CDR3 goes on 3 residues after the read ends, and that part is filled in from the germline J gene. The V gene is TRBV5-5, the J gene TRBJ1-5; maybe TRBD1 (5 bases). Germline V gives CDR1 SGHKS, CDR2 YYEKEE (reference sequence). V was trimmed by 2 bases and J by 3 bases, leaving 12 bases between them. The CDR3 has 15 residues. CDR3 DNA (partial): TGTGCCAGCAGCTTAGAAGAGGGGATCAATCAGCCC. This encodes CASSLEEGINQP. In full, the CDR3 is CASSLEEGINQPQHF.

As regards this clone: The read stops 3 residues short of the end of the CDR3; the missing end is completed from the germline J gene. The rearrangement uses TRBV30 and TRBJ2-7; 10 bases are a match to TRBD2. Germline CDR1 reads GTSNPN; CDR2 reads SVGIG (reference sequence). The CDR3 has 17 amino acids. J was trimmed by 1 base and V by 0 bases; bases with no gene match: 9. The CDR3 region is CAWSVSLAGVWSYEQYF. CDR3 bases read: TGTGCCTGGAGTGTTAGCCTAGCGGGAGTTTGGTCCTACGAG.

As concerns this clone: The read comes to an end 3 residues before the CDR3 does, leaving the germline J gene to fill in the end. This sequence joins TRBV5-1 and TRBJ2-3; no clear D. The germline V and J ends were trimmed by 2 bases and 4 bases, with 8 bases remaining between them. This CDR3 has 13 residues. Looked up from germline, CDR1 is SGHRS and CDR2 is YFSETQ. The chain's CDR3 is CASSLGSADTQYF. The CDR3 bases that were read are TGCGCCAGCAGCTTAGGGTCCGCAGATACG. The whole variable domain, remainder taken from reference TRBV5-1 and TRBJ2-3, is KAGVTQTPRYLIKTRGQQVTLSCSPISGHRSVSWYQQTPGQGLQFLFEYFSETQRNKGNFPGRFSGRQFSNSRSEMNVSTLELGDSALYLCASSLGSADTQYFGPGTRLTVL.

To note about this clone: The read ends 3 residues early relative to the CDR3; the germline J gene fills the gap. This chain links TRBV2 with TRBJ1-2; D uncertain. Germline V lookup: CDR1 SNHLY, CDR2 FYNNEI. This CDR3 comprises 15 residues. Trimming stripped 6 bases from V and 0 bases from J, with 14 bases between. CDR3: CASRAGPTANYGYTF. Incomplete CDR3 DNA: TGTGCCAGCAGGGCAGGTCCCACAGCTAACTATGGC.

Comments on this clone: The read is 3 residues too short to cover the CDR3 end, so that end is filled in from the germline J gene. V and J are TRBV30 and TRBJ1-3; TRBD1 matches at 7 bases. Germline V gene sequence: CDR1 GTSNPN, CDR2 SVGIG (reference sequence). The CDR3 is 15 amino acids. Germline trimming cut 3 bases from V and 0 bases from J; bases unmatched to any gene: 5. The DNA read from the CDR3 is TGTGCCTGGAGATTGGCAGGGGGCTCTGGAAACACC. It yields the protein CAWRLAGGSGNT. The entire CDR3 protein reads CAWRLAGGSGNTIYF.

Points on this clone: The read finishes 3 residues shy of the CDR3 end, and the germline J gene is used to complete it. J is TRBJ2-1 and V is TRBV20-1, with 8 positions matching TRBD2. The CDR3 is 16 residues long. Losses at the gene ends were 6 bases for V and 4 bases for J; bases not matched to a gene: 14. Germline V lookup: CDR1 DFQATT, CDR2 SNEGSKA (reference sequence). The sequenced part of the CDR3 DNA is TGCAGTGCGCGGGGCAGCGGGAGAGAACTATACAATGAG. It encodes CSARGSGRELYNE. The full CDR3 protein reads CSARGSGRELYNEQFF.

For this clone: The read is 3 residues too short to cover the CDR3 end, so that end is filled in from the germline J gene. The J gene is TRBJ2-3, the V gene TRBV5-6; weak D call: TRBD1 (6 bases). Germline loops: CDR1 SGHDT, CDR2 YYEEEE. This CDR3 spans 15 amino acids. The V end lost 1 base, the J end lost 3 bases, and 12 bases lay between the germline ends. The CDR3: CASSLKAGVTDTQYF. The sequenced part of the CDR3 DNA is TGTGCCAGCAGCTTGAAGGCAGGGGTAACAGATACG.

To note about this clone: The CDR3 end lies 3 residues beyond the end of the read and is filled in from the germline J gene. The chain uses TRBV19 and TRBJ2-7; 7 nucleotides match TRBD1. V shed 3 bases, J shed 0 bases, and the junction held 2 bases outside the gene matches. The CDR3 is 14 residues long. The germline CDR1 and CDR2 sequences are LNHDA and SQIVND (reference sequence). The sequenced CDR3 bases are TGTGCCAGTAGTATCCAGGGGGACTCCTACGAG. It encodes CASSIQGDSYE. The full CDR3 reads CASSIQGDSYEQYF.

As regards this clone: The read ends 3 residues shy of where the CDR3 ends; the end is completed using the germline J gene. J is TRBJ2-7 and V is TRBV23-1; D perhaps matches TRBD2 (6 bases). TRBV23-1 is an ORF, with its function uncertain. Between the trimmed V and J ends, which lost 0 bases and 4 bases, there was a span of 10 bases. The CDR3 is made up of 14 amino acids. The CDR3 sequence: CASSQSAEGYEQYF. The DNA read from the CDR3 is TGCGCCAGCAGTCAATCGGCGGAGGGGTACGAG.

On this clone: The sequenced fragment ends 3 residues before the CDR3 boundary, so the rest is inferred from the germline J gene. V is TRBV6-1 and J is TRBJ2-5; TRBD1 aligns across 9 bases. The CDR3 length is 14 residues. The V gene end was trimmed by 4 bases and the J gene end by 4 bases; junction bases not matched to a gene: 4. The germline gives CDR1 MNHNS, CDR2 SASEGT. CDR3 bases read: TGTGCCAGCAGTGCTGACAGGGGGGGAGAGACC. Encoded protein: CASSADRGGET. The CDR3 reads in full as CASSADRGGETQYF.

Concerning this clone itself: The read is 3 residues too short to cover the CDR3 end, so that end is filled in from the germline J gene. This chain connects TRBV29-1 to TRBJ2-5; TRBD1 matches 12 bases. The trim removed 4 bases at V and 5 bases at J, leaving 2 bases unmatched. The V gene's germline CDR1 is SQVTM and CDR2 ANQGSEA. The CDR3 loop spans 13 amino acids. Partial CDR3 DNA: TGCAGCGTTGGGGACAGGGGGCTGGAGACC. Its translation: CSVGDRGLET. The complete CDR3 sequence is CSVGDRGLETQYF.

To note about this clone: The read comes to an end 3 residues before the CDR3 does, leaving the germline J gene to fill in the end. V and J are TRBV5-1 and TRBJ1-1; the D gene is possibly TRBD1 (5 bases). CDR3 length: 13 residues. Per germline, CDR1 SGHRS and CDR2 YFSETQ. The covered CDR3 bases are TGCGCCAGCAGCTCGGGCGGCTATGGGGGG. Its protein product is CASSSGGYGG. The full-length CDR3 reads as CASSSGGYGGAFF.

For this clone: The read finishes 3 residues shy of the CDR3 end, and the germline J gene is used to complete it. The chain uses TRBV30 and TRBJ2-6; D is perhaps TRBD1 (6 bases). This CDR3 spans 15 amino acids. Germline CDR1 reads GTSNPN; CDR2 reads SVGIG (reference sequence). Trimming removed 2 bases at V and 2 bases at J, with 10 bases between. CDR3 residues: CAWSFGGAGANVLTF. The CDR3 DNA, read in part, is TGTGCCTGGAGTTTTGGGGGCGCTGGGGCCAACGTC. The whole variable domain, filled in from reference TRBV30 and TRBJ2-6, reads SQTIHQWPATLVQPVGSPLSLECTVEGTSNPNLYWYRQAAGRGLQLLFYSVGIGQISSEVPQNLSASRPQDRQFILSSKKLLLSDSGFYLCAWSFGGAGANVLTFGAGSRLTVL.

With respect to this clone: With the read ending 3 residues before the CDR3 end, the germline J gene is used to fill in that end. The gene calls are TRBV19 and TRBJ2-6; weak D call: TRBD1 (6 bases). The CDR3 spans 18 residues. Trimming shortened V by 4 bases and J by 0 bases, and 16 bases separated the two germline ends. Germline V gene sequence: CDR1 LNHDA, CDR2 SQIVND (reference sequence). The CDR3 spells CASSNPSDSSSGANVLTF. Incomplete CDR3 DNA: TGTGCCAGTAGTAACCCCTCGGACAGTAGCTCTGGGGCCAACGTC.

With regard to this clone: The DNA ends 3 residues before the CDR3 does, and the rest of the CDR3 is filled in from the germline J gene. V usage is TRBV7-9 and J usage is TRBJ2-1; no clear D. Trimming cost V 0 bases and J 9 bases, with 12 bases left between them. Looked up from germline, CDR1 is SEHNR and CDR2 is FQNEAQ (reference sequence). The CDR3 contains 14 residues. The chain's CDR3 is CASSLAWRLGEQFF. The covered CDR3 bases are TGTGCCAGCAGCTTAGCATGGCGGTTGGGTGAG.